The 22 T cell receptor beta chains below come from one sample, sequenced in a study of blood T cell repertoires in COVID-19. Produced via immunoSEQ multiplex PCR; TCRdb's table is partial and in-frame only. The sample carries almost 400,000 clones, approximately 89% recorded once. Sequencing was done on a sample of peripheral blood. Every receptor here comes from a woman aged 60-75 years with COVID-19, enrolled during active disease.

This chain joins TRBV5-1 and TRBJ2-5; a weak D match, TRBD1 (6 bases). Per the germline V gene, CDR1 is SGHRS and CDR2 is YFSETQ. This CDR3 comprises 14 residues. Between the trimmed V and J ends, which lost 4 bases and 1 base, there was a span of 11 bases. The CDR3 sequence: CASSPGQLQETQYF. CDR3 bases: TGCGCCAGCAGCCCTGGACAGCTCCAAGAGACCCAGTACTTC.

The V call is TRBV5-8, the J call TRBJ1-1; 9 bases are shared with TRBD1. CDR1 and CDR2 (germline): SGHTS, YDEGEE. This CDR3 has 15 residues. Trimming removed 3 bases from V and 3 bases from J; junction bases left unmatched: 6. The DNA for the CDR3 is TGTGCCAGCAGCTCCCAGGACAGGGGAGACACTGAAGCTTTCTTT. Protein product: CASSSQDRGDTEAFF.

The rearrangement links TRBV7-9 to TRBJ1-6; D is undetermined. Germline CDR1 and CDR2: SEHNR and FQNEAQ (reference sequence). The CDR3 totals 16 residues. Trimming shortened V by 5 bases and J by 0 bases, and 11 bases separated the two germline ends. CDR3 protein: CASSLGSYSYNSPLHF. The CDR3 nucleotides read TGTGCCAGCAGCCTCGGGTCTTACTCCTATAATTCACCCCTCCACTTT.

The chain is built from TRBV5-4 and TRBJ2-1; 8 bases are a match to TRBD1. V lost 3 bases, J lost 9 bases, and 5 bases stayed unmatched. CDR3 length equals 13 residues. Looked up from germline, CDR1 is SGHNT and CDR2 is YYREEE (reference sequence). The CDR3: CASSSRQGSEQFF. The CDR3, as DNA: TGTGCCAGCAGCTCCCGACAGGGGAGTGAGCAGTTCTTC.

V is TRBV3-1 (or the pseudogene TRBV3-2) and J is TRBJ1-3, with TRBD1 as a possible D gene (5 bases). The CDR3 sequence is 16 residues long. With 2 bases removed from V and 5 bases from J, the gap between germline ends came to 16 bases. Per the germline V gene, CDR1 is LGHDT and CDR2 is YNNKEL (reference sequence). The CDR3 loop is CASSQKGSGSRNTIYF. The CDR3 DNA reads TGTGCCAGCAGCCAAAAGGGGTCAGGGTCAAGAAACACCATATATTTT.

The V gene is TRBV5-1, the J gene TRBJ2-1; 11 bases agree with TRBD2. V shed 0 bases, J shed 9 bases, and the junction held 2 bases outside the gene matches. The germline CDR1 and CDR2 sequences are SGHRS and YFSETQ. The length of the CDR3 is 14 residues. The CDR3 nucleotides are TGCGCCAGCAGCTTGGCACTAGCGGGGGCTGAGCAGTTCTTC. As protein: CASSLALAGAEQFF. The full variable domain, completed using reference TRBV5-1 and TRBJ2-1, is KAGVTQTPRYLIKTRGQQVTLSCSPISGHRSVSWYQQTPGQGLQFLFEYFSETQRNKGNFPGRFSGRQFSNSRSEMNVSTLELGDSALYLCASSLALAGAEQFFGPGTRLTVL.

J is TRBJ1-3 and V is TRBV7-3; 7 bases match TRBD1. With 5 bases clipped from V and 4 bases from J, the junction kept 2 bases outside the gene matches. The germline V gene has CDR1 SGHTA and CDR2 FQGTGA. The CDR3 has 13 residues. DNA for the CDR3: TGTGCCAGCAGCCCGGGACAGGGAAACACCATATATTTT. This translates into CASSPGQGNTIYF.

The chain employs TRBV5-1 and TRBJ2-1, with D perhaps TRBD1 (6 bases). Germline V CDR1 and CDR2: SGHRS, YFSETQ. V was cut by 4 bases and J by 5 bases, with 10 bases left in between. The CDR3 runs to 13 residues. This CDR3 is CASSTRTDNEQFF. For the CDR3, the DNA is TGCGCCAGCAGCACCCGGACAGACAATGAGCAGTTCTTC.

The gene calls are TRBV27 and TRBJ1-3, with 7 bases aligning to TRBD1. With V trimmed by 6 bases and J by 7 bases, 6 bases remained unmatched. The CDR3 has 13 amino acids. Per germline, CDR1 MNHEY and CDR2 SMNVEV (reference sequence). CDR3 amino acids: CASRGTGVNTIYF. Written as DNA, the CDR3 is TGTGCCAGCAGGGGAACAGGGGTGAACACCATATATTTT.

J is TRBJ1-1 and V is TRBV13, with TRBD1 identical over 10 bases. This CDR3 has 14 amino acids. Germline CDR1 is PRHDT and CDR2 is FYEKMQ (reference sequence). With V trimmed by 3 bases and J by 8 bases, 6 bases remained unmatched. In DNA form, the CDR3 reads TGTGCCAGCAGCTTGGGACAGGGGATTAGAGAAGCTTTCTTT. This gives the protein CASSLGQGIREAFF.

V is TRBV5-1 and J is TRBJ1-4; 7 nucleotides match TRBD1. The CDR3 has 15 amino acids. In germline, CDR1 is SGHRS, CDR2 YFSETQ. Trimming cost V 4 bases and J 7 bases; bases outside gene matches: 10. The CDR3 here is CASSETTGRGEKLFF. The CDR3 nucleotides are TGCGCCAGCAGCGAAACGACAGGGCGGGGTGAAAAACTGTTTTTT.

The chain carries TRBV5-1 and TRBJ2-7; the match to TRBD1 covers 10 bases. With V trimmed by 0 bases and J by 2 bases, 5 bases remained unmatched. This CDR3 contains 16 residues. The germline CDR1 and CDR2 sequences are SGHRS and YFSETQ. The CDR3 nucleotides read TGCGCCAGCAGCTTGGAATTCGGGACAGGGGCCTACGAGCAGTACTTC. This sequence encodes CASSLEFGTGAYEQYF.

The J gene is TRBJ2-7, the V gene TRBV7-9, with TRBD1 matching 9 bases. Germline V CDR1 and CDR2: SEHNR, FQNEAQ (reference sequence). Trimming took 5 bases from V and 2 from J; bases not matched to a gene: 4. The CDR3 sequence is 14 residues long. The CDR3 DNA sequence: TGTGCCAGCAGCCAACAGGGGGCACCCTACGAGCAGTACTTC. It encodes CASSQQGAPYEQYF.

The chain uses TRBV5-4 and TRBJ2-5; TRBD2 agrees at 12 bases. Germline V gives CDR1 SGHNT, CDR2 YYREEE (reference sequence). Trimming cost V 4 bases and J 4 bases; bases outside gene matches: 8. This CDR3 contains 16 residues. The CDR3 region is CASSPSGGAGRETQYF. The DNA of the CDR3 is TGTGCCAGCAGCCCTAGCGGGGGGGCAGGTCGAGAGACCCAGTACTTC.

The rearrangement links TRBV6-1 to TRBJ2-5; TRBD1 matches at 9 bases. Germline V gene sequence: CDR1 MNHNS, CDR2 SASEGT. V lost 3 bases, J lost 2 bases, and 4 bases stayed unmatched. This CDR3 region has 15 residues. CDR3 sequence reads: CASSDSDRGQETQYF. CDR3 coding DNA: TGTGCCAGCAGTGATAGCGACAGGGGGCAAGAGACCCAGTACTTC.

This clone was counted between two and nine times. In DNA, the CDR3 is TGTGCCAGCAGGGACATGACAGGGCGGGAGACCCAGTACTTC. Translation gives CASRDMTGRETQYF. The chain has TRBV2 and TRBJ2-5, with TRBD1 matching over 7 bases. After removal of 6 bases from V and 5 bases from J, the junction contained 9 bases not matched to a gene. Germline V gene sequence: CDR1 SNHLY, CDR2 FYNNEI. This CDR3 has 14 residues.

The chain joins TRBV3-1 (or the pseudogene TRBV3-2) to TRBJ1-4; no clear D gene. CDR3 length: 16 amino acids. CDR1 is LGHDT, CDR2 YNNKEL, per germline (reference sequence). With 4 bases removed from V and 0 bases from J, the gap between germline ends came to 12 bases. The DNA of the CDR3 is TGTGCCAGCAGCCCTAACCCACTTTCAACTAATGAAAAACTGTTTTTT. Translated: CASSPNPLSTNEKLFF.

This clone was detected once. V usage is TRBV9 and J usage is TRBJ1-6, with D maybe TRBD1 (5 bases). The CDR3 has 14 amino acids. The germline V gene has CDR1 SGDLS and CDR2 YYNGEE. Trimming left V 2 bases short and J 8 bases short, with 11 bases between. The DNA of the CDR3 is TGTGCCAGCAGCGTTGGAGGGGTAGATTCACCCCTCCACTTT. It encodes CASSVGGVDSPLHF.

V usage is TRBV2 and J usage is TRBJ2-1, with D maybe TRBD1 (6 bases). CDR1 SNHLY and CDR2 FYNNEI come from the germline V gene. The CDR3 totals 13 residues. Trimming shortened V by 6 bases and J by 8 bases, and 14 bases separated the two germline ends. CDR3 region: CASSPSSGDEQFF. The CDR3 coding sequence is TGTGCCAGCAGCCCTTCATCAGGGGATGAGCAGTTCTTC.

The chain recombines TRBV5-1 with TRBJ2-7, with TRBD1 identical over 7 bases. CDR3 length: 15 amino acids. CDR1 is SGHRS, CDR2 YFSETQ, per germline. V dropped 0 bases and J dropped 4; count of bases not matched to a gene: 7. This CDR3 is CASSLEGGNGYEQYF. CDR3 DNA sequence: TGCGCCAGCAGCTTGGAAGGGGGCAATGGTTACGAGCAGTACTTC.

A word on this clone: Different DNA sequences within this sample yield the same CDR3. The chain carries TRBV6-5 and TRBJ2-7; TRBD1 matches at 10 bases. Trimming at V came to 6 bases and at J to 3 bases, leaving 5 bases not matched to a gene. Germline V CDR1 and CDR2: MNHEY, SVGAGI. The length of the CDR3 is 14 residues. CDR3 in amino acids: CASSSRDRGYEQYF. In nucleotides, the CDR3 is TGTGCCAGCAGCTCCCGGGACAGGGGCTACGAGCAGTACTTC.

This chain links TRBV24-1 with TRBJ2-5; 9 bases match TRBD1. V shed 2 bases, J shed 4 bases, and the junction held 4 bases outside the gene matches. CDR1 is KGHDR and CDR2 is SFDVKD in the germline V gene. This CDR3 comprises 15 residues. CDR3 sequence (DNA): TGTGCCACCAGTGATTCAGGGACAGGGCGAGAGACCCAGTACTTC. The encoded protein is CATSDSGTGRETQYF.